The clone carrying this TCR beta chain showed up just a few times. In germline, CDR1 is SGHTA, CDR2 FQGNSA. Germline trimming cut 1 base from V and 4 bases from J; bases unmatched to any gene: 2. The CDR3 runs 14 residues. The data were taken from a study of shared clonotypes between healthy human individuals. Assay: immunoSEQ multiplex PCR; the TCRdb copy retains only in-frame clones and omits some. The sample shows about 660,000 clones, under 80% of them seen only once. The source material was memory CD4+ T cells sorted from blood. The subset was: CD45RA-negative fraction. This receptor was taken from a woman in her 30s in good health. The chain joins TRBV7-2 to TRBJ2-3; 7 bases match TRBD2. Here the CDR3 reads CASSLELASDTQYF. The CDR3 nucleotides are TGTGCCAGCAGCTTAGAACTAGCGTCAGATACGCAGTATTTT. Combining the CDR3 with reference TRBV7-2 and TRBJ2-3 gives the whole variable domain GAGVSQSPSNKVTEKGKDVELRCDPISGHTALYWYRQSLGQGLEFLIYFQGNSAPDKSGLPSDRFSAERTGGSVSTLTIQRTQQEDSAVYLCASSLELASDTQYFGPGTRLTVL.